This record looks at one T cell receptor (beta chain) sequence and its context. The antigen is undetermined. The authors prepared UMI-labeled TRB cDNA libraries by 5' RACE. TCRdb reprocessed the 5' RACE reads, with one entry per CDR3 protein and no DNA. Recorded for this sample: 49,000 or so distinct CDR3 sequences. These data are taken from a study of CXCR3-negative and CXCR3-positive naive CD8 T cells. Study-level results: TRB CDR3s of CXCR3-positive naive cells were more hydrophobic than those of CXCR3-negative naive cells. Naive cells that were CXCR3-negative or CXCR3-positive used TRBV-TRBJ genes alike, while memory cells diverged.

The CDR3 loop spans 11 amino acids. Germline V gives CDR1 SQVTM, CDR2 ANQGSEA. The sample consisted of naive CXCR3+ CD8+ T cells from blood. Subset given: CD45RO-CCR7+CD27+CD95- naive CD8+ T cells expressing CXCR3 (TNR3+). The chain carries TRBV29-1 and TRBJ2-3. The source is a human donor in good health. Some clones in this sample may be carry-over from other donors' samples. CDR3 loop: CSVERRDTQYF.